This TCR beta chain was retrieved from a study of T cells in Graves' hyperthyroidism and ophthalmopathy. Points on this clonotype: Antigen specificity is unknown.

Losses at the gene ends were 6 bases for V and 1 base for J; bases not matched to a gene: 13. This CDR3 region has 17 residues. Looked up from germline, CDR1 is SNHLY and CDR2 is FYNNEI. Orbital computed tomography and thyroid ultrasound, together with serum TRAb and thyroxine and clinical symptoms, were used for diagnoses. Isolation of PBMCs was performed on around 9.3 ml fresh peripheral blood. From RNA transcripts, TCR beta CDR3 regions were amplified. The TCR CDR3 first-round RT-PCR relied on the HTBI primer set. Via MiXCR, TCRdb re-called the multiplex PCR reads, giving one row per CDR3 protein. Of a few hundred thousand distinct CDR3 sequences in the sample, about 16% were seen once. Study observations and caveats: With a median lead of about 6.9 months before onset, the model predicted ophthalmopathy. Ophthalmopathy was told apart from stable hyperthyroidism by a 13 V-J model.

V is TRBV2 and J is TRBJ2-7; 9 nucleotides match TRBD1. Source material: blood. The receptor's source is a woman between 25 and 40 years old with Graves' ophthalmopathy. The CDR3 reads CASSQNRGLARSYEQYF. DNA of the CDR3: TGTGCCAGCAGCCAAAACAGGGGGCTAGCGCGTTCCTACGAGCAGTACTTC.